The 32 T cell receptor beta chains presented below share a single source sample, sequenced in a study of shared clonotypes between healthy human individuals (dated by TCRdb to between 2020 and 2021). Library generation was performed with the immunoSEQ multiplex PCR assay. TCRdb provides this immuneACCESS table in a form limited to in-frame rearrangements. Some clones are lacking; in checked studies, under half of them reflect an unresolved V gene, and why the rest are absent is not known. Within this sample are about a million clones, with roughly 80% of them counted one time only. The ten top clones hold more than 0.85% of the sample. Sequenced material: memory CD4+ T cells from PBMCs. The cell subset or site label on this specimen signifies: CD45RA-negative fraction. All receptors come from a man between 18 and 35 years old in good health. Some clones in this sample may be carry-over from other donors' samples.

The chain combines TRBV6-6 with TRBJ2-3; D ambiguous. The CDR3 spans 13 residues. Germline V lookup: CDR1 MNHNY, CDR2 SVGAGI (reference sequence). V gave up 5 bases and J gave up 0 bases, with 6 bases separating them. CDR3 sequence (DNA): TGTGCCAGCAGTGCGGACAGCACAGATACGCAGTATTTT. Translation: CASSADSTDTQYF.

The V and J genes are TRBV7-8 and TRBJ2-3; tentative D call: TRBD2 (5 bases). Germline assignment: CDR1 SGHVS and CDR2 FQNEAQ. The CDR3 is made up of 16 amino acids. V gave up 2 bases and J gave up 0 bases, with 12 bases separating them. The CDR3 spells CASSLLAGGSTDTQYF. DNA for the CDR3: TGTGCCAGCAGCTTATTAGCCGGAGGAAGCACAGATACGCAGTATTTT.

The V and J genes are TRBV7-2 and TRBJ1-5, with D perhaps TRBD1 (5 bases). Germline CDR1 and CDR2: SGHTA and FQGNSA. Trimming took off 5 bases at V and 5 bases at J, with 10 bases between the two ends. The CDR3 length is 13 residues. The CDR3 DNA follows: TGTGCCAGCAGCGAGGGGCAGCATCAGCCCCAGCATTTT. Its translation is CASSEGQHQPQHF. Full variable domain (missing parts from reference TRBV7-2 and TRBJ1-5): GAGVSQSPSNKVTEKGKDVELRCDPISGHTALYWYRQSLGQGLEFLIYFQGNSAPDKSGLPSDRFSAERTGGSVSTLTIQRTQQEDSAVYLCASSEGQHQPQHFGDGTRLSIL.

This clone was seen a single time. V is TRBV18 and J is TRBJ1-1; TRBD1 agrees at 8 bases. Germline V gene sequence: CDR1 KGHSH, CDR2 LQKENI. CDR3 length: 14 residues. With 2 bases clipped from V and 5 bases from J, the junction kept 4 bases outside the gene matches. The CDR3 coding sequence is TGTGCCAGCTCACCAACCACAGGGGGTACTGAAGCTTTCTTT. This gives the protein CASSPTTGGTEAFF.

CDR3: CASSSDSNYNEQFF. Here the CDR3 DNA reads TGCGCCAGCAGCTCGGACTCGAACTACAATGAGCAGTTCTTC. The chain is built from TRBV5-1 and TRBJ2-1; D is possibly TRBD2 (5 bases). Germline V gives CDR1 SGHRS, CDR2 YFSETQ. This CDR3 region has 14 residues. V was cut by 3 bases and J by 3 bases, with 10 bases left in between.

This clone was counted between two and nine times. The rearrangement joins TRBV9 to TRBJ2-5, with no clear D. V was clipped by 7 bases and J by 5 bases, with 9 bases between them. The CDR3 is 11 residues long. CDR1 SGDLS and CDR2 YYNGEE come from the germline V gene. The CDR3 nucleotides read TGTGCCAGCGGGTCGTGGGAGACCCAGTACTTC. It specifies CASGSWETQYF.

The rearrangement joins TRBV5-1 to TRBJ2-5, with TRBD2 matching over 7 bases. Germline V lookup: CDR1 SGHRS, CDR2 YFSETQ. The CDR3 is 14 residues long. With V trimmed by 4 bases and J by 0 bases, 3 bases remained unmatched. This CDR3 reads CASSQAGNQETQYF. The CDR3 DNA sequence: TGCGCCAGCAGCCAAGCGGGAAACCAAGAGACCCAGTACTTC.

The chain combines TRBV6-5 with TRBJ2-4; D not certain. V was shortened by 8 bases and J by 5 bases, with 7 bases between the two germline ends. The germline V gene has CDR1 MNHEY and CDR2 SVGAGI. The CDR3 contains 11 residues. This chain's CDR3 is CASQRENIQYF. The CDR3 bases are TGTGCCAGCCAAAGGGAAAACATTCAGTACTTC.

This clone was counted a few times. This CDR3 is CAWEDRGTEKLFF. The CDR3 nucleotides are TGTGCCTGGGAGGACAGGGGGACTGAAAAACTGTTTTTT. The chain combines TRBV30 with TRBJ1-4, with TRBD1 matching over 10 bases. Unmatched junction bases numbered 4, after V lost 5 bases and J lost 7 bases. This CDR3 contains 13 residues. Per the germline V gene, CDR1 is GTSNPN and CDR2 is SVGIG (reference sequence).

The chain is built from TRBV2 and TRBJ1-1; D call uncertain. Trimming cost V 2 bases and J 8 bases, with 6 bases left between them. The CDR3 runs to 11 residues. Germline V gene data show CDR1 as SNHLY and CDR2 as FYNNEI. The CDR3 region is CASSEYQEAFF. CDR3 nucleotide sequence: TGTGCCAGCAGTGAATACCAAGAAGCTTTCTTT.

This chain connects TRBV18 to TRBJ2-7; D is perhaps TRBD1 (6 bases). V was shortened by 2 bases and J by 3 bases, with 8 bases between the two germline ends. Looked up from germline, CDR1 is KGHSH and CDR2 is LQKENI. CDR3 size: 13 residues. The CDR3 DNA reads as TGTGCCAGCTCACCAAGGGGGTACTACGAGCAGTACTTC. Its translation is CASSPRGYYEQYF. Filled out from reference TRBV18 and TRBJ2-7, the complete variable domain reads NAGVMQNPRHLVRRRGQEARLRCSPMKGHSHVYWYRQLPEEGLKFMVYLQKENIIDESGMPKERFSAEFPKEGPSILRIQQVVRGDSAAYFCASSPRGYYEQYFGPGTRLTVT.

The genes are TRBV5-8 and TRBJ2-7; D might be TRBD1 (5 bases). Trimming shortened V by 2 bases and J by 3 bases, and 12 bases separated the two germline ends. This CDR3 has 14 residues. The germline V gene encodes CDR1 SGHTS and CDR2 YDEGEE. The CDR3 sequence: CASSFPDSLYEQYF. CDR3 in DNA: TGTGCCAGCAGCTTTCCCGACAGCCTCTACGAGCAGTACTTC.

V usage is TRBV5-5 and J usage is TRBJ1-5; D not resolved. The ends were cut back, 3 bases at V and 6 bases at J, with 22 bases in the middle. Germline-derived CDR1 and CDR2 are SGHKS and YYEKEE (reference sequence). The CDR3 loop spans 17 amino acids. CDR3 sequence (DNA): TGTGCCAGCAGCTCGACCGGCAGGCAAAGGGCGGGTCAGCCCCAGCATTTT. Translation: CASSSTGRQRAGQPQHF.

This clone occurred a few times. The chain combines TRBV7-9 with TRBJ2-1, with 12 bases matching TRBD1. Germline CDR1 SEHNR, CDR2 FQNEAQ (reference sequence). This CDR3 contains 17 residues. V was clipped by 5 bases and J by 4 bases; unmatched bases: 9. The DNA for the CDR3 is TGTGCCAGCAGCCCGGGACAGGGGGCCTGGAGGTACAATGAGCAGTTCTTC. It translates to CASSPGQGAWRYNEQFF.

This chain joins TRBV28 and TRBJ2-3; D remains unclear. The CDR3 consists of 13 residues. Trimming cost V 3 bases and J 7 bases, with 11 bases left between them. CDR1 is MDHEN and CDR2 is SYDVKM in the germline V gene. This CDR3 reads CASSFTEPYTQYF. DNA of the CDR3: TGTGCCAGCAGTTTCACCGAACCCTATACGCAGTATTTT.

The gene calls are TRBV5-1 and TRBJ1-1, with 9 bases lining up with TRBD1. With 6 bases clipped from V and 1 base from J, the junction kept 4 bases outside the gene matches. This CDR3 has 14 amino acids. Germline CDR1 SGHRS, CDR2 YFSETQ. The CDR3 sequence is CASISDRGNTEAFF. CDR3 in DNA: TGCGCCAGCATCTCGGACAGGGGGAACACTGAAGCTTTCTTT.

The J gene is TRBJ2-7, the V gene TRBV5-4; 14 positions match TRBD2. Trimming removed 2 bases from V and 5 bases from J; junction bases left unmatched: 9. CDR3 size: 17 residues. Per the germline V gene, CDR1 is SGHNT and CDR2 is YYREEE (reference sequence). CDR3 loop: CASSFGTSGSPPHEQYF. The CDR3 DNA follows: TGTGCCAGCAGCTTTGGGACTAGCGGGAGCCCGCCCCACGAGCAGTACTTC.

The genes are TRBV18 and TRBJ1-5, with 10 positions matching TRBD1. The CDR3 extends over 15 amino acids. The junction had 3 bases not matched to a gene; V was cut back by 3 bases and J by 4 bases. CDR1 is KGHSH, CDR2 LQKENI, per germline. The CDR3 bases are TGTGCCAGCTCACCGGGACAGGGGTTAAATCAGCCCCAGCATTTT. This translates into CASSPGQGLNQPQHF.

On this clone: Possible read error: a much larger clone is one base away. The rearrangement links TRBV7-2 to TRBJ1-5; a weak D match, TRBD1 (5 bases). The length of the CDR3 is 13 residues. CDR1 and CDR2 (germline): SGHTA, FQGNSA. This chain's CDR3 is CANSIRGDQPQHF. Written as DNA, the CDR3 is TGTGCCAACAGCATAAGGGGTGATCAGCCCCAGCATTTT.

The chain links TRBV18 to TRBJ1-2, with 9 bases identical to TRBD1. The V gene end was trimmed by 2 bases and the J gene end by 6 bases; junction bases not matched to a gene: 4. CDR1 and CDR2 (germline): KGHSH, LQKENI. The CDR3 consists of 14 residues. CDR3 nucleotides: TGTGCCAGCTCACCATGGACAGGGGAGGATGGCTACACCTTC. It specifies CASSPWTGEDGYTF.

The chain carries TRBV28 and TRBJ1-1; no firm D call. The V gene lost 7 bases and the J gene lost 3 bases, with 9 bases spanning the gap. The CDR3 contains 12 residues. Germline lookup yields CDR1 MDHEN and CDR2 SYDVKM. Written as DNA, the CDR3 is TGTGCCAGCAAGATTGGGTACACTGAAGCTTTCTTT. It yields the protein CASKIGYTEAFF. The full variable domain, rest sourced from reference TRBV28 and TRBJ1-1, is DVKVTQSSRYLVKRTGEKVFLECVQDMDHENMFWYRQDPGLGLRLIYFSYDVKMKEKGDIPEGYSVSREKKERFSLILESASTNQTSMYLCASKIGYTEAFFGQGTRLTVV.

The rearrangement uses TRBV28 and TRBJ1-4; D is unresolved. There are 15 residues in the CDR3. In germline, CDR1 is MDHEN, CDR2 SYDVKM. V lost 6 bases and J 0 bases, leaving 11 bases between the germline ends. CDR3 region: CASSSDGATNEKLFF. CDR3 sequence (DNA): TGTGCCAGCAGCTCCGACGGTGCAACTAATGAAAAACTGTTTTTT.

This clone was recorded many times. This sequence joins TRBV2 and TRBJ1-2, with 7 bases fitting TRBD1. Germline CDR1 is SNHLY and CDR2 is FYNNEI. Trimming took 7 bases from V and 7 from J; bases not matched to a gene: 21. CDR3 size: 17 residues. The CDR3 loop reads CASIEFLIREGAGGYTF. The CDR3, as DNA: TGTGCCAGCATCGAATTCCTTATCAGGGAGGGGGCTGGTGGCTACACCTTC. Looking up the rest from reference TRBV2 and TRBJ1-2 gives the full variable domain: EPEVTQTPSHQVTQMGQEVILRCVPISNHLYFYWYRQILGQKVEFLVSFYNNEISEKSEIFDDQFSVERPDGSNFTLKIRSTKLEDSAMYFCASIEFLIREGAGGYTFGSGTRLTVV.

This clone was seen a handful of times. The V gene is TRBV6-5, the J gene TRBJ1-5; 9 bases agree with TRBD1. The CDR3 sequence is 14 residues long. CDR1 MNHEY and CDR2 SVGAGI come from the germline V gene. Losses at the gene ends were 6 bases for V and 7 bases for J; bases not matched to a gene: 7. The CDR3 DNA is TGTGCCAGCAGGACACAGGGGGCTGAACAGCCCCAGCATTTT. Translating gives CASRTQGAEQPQHF.

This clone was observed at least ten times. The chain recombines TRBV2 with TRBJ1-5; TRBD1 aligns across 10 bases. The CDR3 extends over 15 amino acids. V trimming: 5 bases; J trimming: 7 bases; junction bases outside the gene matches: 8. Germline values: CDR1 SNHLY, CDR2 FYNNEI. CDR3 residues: CASSPTGGAGQPQHF. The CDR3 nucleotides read TGTGCCAGCAGTCCGACAGGGGGCGCCGGGCAGCCCCAGCATTTT.

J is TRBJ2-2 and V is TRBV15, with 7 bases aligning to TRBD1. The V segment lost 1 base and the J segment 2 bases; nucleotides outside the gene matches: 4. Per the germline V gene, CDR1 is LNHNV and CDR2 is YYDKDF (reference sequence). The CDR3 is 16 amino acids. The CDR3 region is CATSRGGTANTGELFF. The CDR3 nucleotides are TGTGCCACCAGCAGAGGGGGGACAGCCAACACCGGGGAGCTGTTTTTT. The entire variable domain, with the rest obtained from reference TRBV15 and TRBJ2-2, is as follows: DAMVIQNPRYQVTQFGKPVTLSCSQTLNHNVMYWYQQKSSQAPKLLFHYYDKDFNNEADTPDNFQSRRPNTSFCFLDIRSPGLGDTAMYLCATSRGGTANTGELFFGEGSRLTVL.

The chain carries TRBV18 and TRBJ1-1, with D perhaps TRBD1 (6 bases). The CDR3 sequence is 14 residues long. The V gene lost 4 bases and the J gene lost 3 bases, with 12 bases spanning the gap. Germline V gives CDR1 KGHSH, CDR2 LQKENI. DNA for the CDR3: TGTGCCAGCTCACGGGGGCTCGGGGACACTGAAGCTTTCTTT. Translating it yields CASSRGLGDTEAFF.

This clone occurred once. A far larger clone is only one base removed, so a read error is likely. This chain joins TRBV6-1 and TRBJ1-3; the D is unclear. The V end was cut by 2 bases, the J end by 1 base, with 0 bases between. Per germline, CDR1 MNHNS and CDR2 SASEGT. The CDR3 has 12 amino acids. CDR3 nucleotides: TGTGCCAGCAGTGAATCTGGAAACACCATATATTTT. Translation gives CASSESGNTIYF.

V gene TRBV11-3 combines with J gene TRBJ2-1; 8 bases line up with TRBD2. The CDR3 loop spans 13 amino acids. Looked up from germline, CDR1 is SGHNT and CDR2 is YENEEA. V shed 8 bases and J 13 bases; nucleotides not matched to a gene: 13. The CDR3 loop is CASSILSGGPQFF. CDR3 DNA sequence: TGTGCCAGCTCAATCCTGTCGGGAGGGCCTCAGTTCTTC. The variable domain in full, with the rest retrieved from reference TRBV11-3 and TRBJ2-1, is EAGVVQSPRYKIIEKKQPVAFWCNPISGHNTLYWYLQNLGQGPELLIRYENEEAVDDSQLPKDRFSAERLKGVDSTLKIQPAELGDSAVYLCASSILSGGPQFFGPGTRLTVL.

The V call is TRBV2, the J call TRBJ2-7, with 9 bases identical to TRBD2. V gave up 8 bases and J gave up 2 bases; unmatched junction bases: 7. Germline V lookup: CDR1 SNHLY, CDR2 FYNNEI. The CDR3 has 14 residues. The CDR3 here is CASGGVAGAYEQYF. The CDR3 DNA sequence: TGTGCCAGCGGAGGGGTAGCGGGAGCCTACGAGCAGTACTTC. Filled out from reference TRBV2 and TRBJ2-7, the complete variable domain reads EPEVTQTPSHQVTQMGQEVILRCVPISNHLYFYWYRQILGQKVEFLVSFYNNEISEKSEIFDDQFSVERPDGSNFTLKIRSTKLEDSAMYFCASGGVAGAYEQYFGPGTRLTVT.

CDR3 amino acids: CASSSRGSHTEKLFF. The CDR3 nucleotides read TGTGCCAGCAGTTCCCGGGGGTCCCATACCGAAAAACTGTTTTTT. The chain has TRBV6-5 and TRBJ1-4; tentative D call: TRBD1 (5 bases). CDR1 is MNHEY and CDR2 is SVGAGI in the germline V gene. V was clipped by 4 bases and J by 8 bases, with 17 bases between them. The CDR3 is made up of 15 amino acids.

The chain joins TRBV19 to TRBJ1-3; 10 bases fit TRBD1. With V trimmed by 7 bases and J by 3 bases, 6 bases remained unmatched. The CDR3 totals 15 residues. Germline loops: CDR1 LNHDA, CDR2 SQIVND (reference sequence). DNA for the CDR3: TGTGCCAGTAAAAAGGGACAGGGGTATGGAAACACCATATATTTT. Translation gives CASKKGQGYGNTIYF. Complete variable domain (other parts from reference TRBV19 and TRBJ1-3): DGGITQSPKYLFRKEGQNVTLSCEQNLNHDAMYWYRQDPGQGLRLIYYSQIVNDFQKGDIAEGYSVSREKKESFPLTVTSAQKNPTAFYLCASKKGQGYGNTIYFGEGSWLTVV.